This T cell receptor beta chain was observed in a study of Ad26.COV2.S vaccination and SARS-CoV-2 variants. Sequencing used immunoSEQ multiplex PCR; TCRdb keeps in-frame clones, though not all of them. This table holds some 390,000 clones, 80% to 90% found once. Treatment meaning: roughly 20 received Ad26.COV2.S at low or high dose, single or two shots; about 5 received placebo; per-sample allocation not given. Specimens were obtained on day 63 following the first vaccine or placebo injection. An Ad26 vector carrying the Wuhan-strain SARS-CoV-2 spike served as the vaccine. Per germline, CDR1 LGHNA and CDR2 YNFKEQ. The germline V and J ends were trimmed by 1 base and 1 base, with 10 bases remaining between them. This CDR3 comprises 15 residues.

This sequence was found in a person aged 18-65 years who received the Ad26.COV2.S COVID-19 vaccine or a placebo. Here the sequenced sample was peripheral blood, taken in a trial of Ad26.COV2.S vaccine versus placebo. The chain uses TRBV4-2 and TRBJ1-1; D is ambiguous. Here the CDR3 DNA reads TGTGCCAGCAGCCAAGTACTGGGGTCGAACACTGAAGCTTTCTTT. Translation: CASSQVLGSNTEAFF.